The clone carrying this T cell receptor beta chain was recorded a few times. This sample was included in a study of T-cell reconstitution after alpha-beta-depleted transplantation in children. A TCRbeta library incorporating unique molecular identifiers was prepared. TCRdb redid the calling of the PCR reads with MiXCR, one entry per CDR3 protein. The table has about 110,000 distinct CDR3 sequences, 10% seen once. The input for sequencing was PBMCs, taken before TCRalphabeta/CD19-depleted stem cell transplant. This receptor was taken from a boy aged 2 to 10 with acute lymphoblastic leukemia, due to receive a stem cell transplant.

The CDR3 reads CASTAPNTEAFF. Here the CDR3 DNA reads TGTGCCAGCACCGCCCCGAACACTGAAGCTTTCTTT. The chain links TRBV6-1 to TRBJ1-1; D is uncertain. The CDR3 length is 12 residues. Germline V gives CDR1 MNHNS, CDR2 SASEGT. V was cut by 7 bases and J by 1 base, with 7 bases left in between.